These 6 T cell receptor beta chains share one sample of origin, sequenced in a study of cytomegalovirus exposure and HLA in healthy donors. The table came from immunoSEQ multiplex PCR; TCRdb's copy has only in-frame clones and leaves some out. Of tens of thousands of clones in the sample, roughly 94% were seen once. The sequenced material came from PBMCs. Source of these receptors: a woman aged 18 to 35 in good health and CMV-seropositive.

This chain joins TRBV11-2 and TRBJ1-1; 8 bases match TRBD1. With 5 bases clipped from V and 3 bases from J, the junction kept 17 bases outside the gene matches. The germline V gene has CDR1 SGHAT and CDR2 FQNNGV. The CDR3 length is 18 residues. The CDR3 DNA sequence: TGTGCCAGCAGCCCGGCCTTAGGACAGGGATACTCGGACACTGAAGCTTTCTTT. Protein product: CASSPALGQGYSDTEAFF.

The V and J genes are TRBV12-1 and TRBJ2-1; TRBD2 was called by the table and not checked on the DNA. TRBV12-1 corresponds to a pseudogene. CDR3 length equals 18 residues. The CDR3: CASSFCYCPEALHNEQFF. In DNA form, the CDR3 reads TGTGCCAGCAGCTTTTGTTATTGCCCCGAGGCCCTACACAATGAGCAGTTCTTC.

This chain links TRBV5-1 with TRBJ2-1; D remains ambiguous. The CDR3 sequence is 13 residues long. Trimming removed 5 bases from V and 0 bases from J, with 6 bases in between. The V gene's germline CDR1 is SGHRS and CDR2 YFSETQ. The CDR3 region has the DNA TGCGCCAGCAGATACTACTCCTACAATGAGCAGTTCTTC. Protein: CASRYYSYNEQFF.

This chain connects TRBV7-3 to TRBJ2-2; maybe TRBD2 (6 bases). Deletions cut 1 base from V and 3 bases from J, with 15 bases between. This CDR3 spans 17 amino acids. The germline gives CDR1 SGHTA, CDR2 FQGTGA. CDR3: CASSLNPRGIDTGELFF. CDR3 in DNA: TGTGCCAGCAGCTTAAACCCTCGCGGGATAGACACCGGGGAGCTGTTTTTT.

The chain has TRBV4-2 and TRBJ1-4, with 9 bases lining up with TRBD1. The CDR3 loop spans 15 amino acids. Germline values: CDR1 LGHNA, CDR2 YNFKEQ. The V and J ends lost 3 bases and 8 bases, in that order; junction bases with no gene match: 7. CDR3 in amino acids: CASSQGDRAGEKLFF. The CDR3 nucleotides are TGTGCCAGCAGCCAGGGGGACAGGGCAGGAGAAAAACTGTTTTTT.

This clone was detected only a few times. V usage is TRBV27 and J usage is TRBJ1-4; D gene ambiguous. The V gene lost 8 bases and the J gene lost 0 bases, with 10 bases spanning the gap. Per the germline V gene, CDR1 is MNHEY and CDR2 is SMNVEV (reference sequence). The CDR3 sequence is 14 residues long. CDR3 region: CASRSVATNEKLFF. Written as DNA, the CDR3 is TGTGCCAGCCGTTCGGTTGCAACTAATGAAAAACTGTTTTTT.